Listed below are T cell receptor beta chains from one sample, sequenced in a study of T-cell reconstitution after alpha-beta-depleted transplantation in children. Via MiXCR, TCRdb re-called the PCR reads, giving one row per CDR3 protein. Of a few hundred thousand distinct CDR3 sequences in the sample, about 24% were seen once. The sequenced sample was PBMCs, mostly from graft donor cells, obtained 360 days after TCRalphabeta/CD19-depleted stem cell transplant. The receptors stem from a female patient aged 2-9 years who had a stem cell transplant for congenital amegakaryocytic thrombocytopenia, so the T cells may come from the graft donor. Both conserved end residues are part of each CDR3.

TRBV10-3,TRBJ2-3,CAISGMPREVADTQYF
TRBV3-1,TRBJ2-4,CASSQDGANIQYF
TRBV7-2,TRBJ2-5,CASSSYQLAAQETQYF
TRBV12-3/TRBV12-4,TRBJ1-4,CASSPMGEKLFF
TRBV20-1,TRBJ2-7,CSGLVSTEQYF
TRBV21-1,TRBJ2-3,CASSMGLTSQVVDTQYF
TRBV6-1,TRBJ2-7,CASSLSSGMAYEQYF
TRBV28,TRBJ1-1,CASSSTLFRRGNTEAFF
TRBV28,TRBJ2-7,CASSRGTFAYEQYF
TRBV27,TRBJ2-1,CASSPDQIYNEQFF
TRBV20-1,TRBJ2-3,CSASKGPIFDTQYF
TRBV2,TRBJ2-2,CASSGFLSMAENTGELFF
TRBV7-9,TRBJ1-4,CASSPHRRKTNEKLFF
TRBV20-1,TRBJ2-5,CSARLCWGTSGGRETQYF
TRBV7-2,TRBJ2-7,CASSFSSGTYEQYF
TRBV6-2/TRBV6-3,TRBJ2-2,CASSYRRENTGELFF
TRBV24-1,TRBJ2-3,CATSDEGGQADTQYF
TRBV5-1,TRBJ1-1,CASSTSGTSTEAFF
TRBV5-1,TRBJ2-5,CASSLASGGRETQYF
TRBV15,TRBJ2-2,CATSRDLGGLTVNTGELFF
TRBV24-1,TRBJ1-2,CATTHRESYGYTF
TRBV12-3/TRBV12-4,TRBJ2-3,CASSWTSGGSDTQYF
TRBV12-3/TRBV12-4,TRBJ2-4,CASRAKNIQYF
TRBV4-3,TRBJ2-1,CASSRKYLTRTVPGYNEQFF
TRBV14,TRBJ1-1,CASSHPTAQGTEAFF
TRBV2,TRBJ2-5,CASRGGLMRETQYF
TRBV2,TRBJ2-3,CASSSSGSYPSGEDTQYF
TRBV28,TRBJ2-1,CASNLDWNNEQFF
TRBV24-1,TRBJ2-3,CATSDLQYVQGSTDTQYF
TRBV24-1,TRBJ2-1,CATSLGTSFYNEQFF
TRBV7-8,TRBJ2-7,CASSLVVEQAGTGFYEQYF
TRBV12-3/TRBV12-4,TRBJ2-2,CASSPLAGVSGELFF
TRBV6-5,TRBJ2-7,CASSWAGSPYEQYF
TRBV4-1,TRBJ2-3,CASSQGTGWDTQYF
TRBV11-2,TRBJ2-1,CASSSLSGGSYNEQFF
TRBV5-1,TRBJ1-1,CASSGPQGLNTEAFF
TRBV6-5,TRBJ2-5,CASGQWRTQYF
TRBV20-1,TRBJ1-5,CSAGHFSNQPQHF
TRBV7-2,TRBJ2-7,CASSLWDRYEQYF
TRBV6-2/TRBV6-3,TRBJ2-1,CASGQGNNEQFF
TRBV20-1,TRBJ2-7,CSARATAGGRSYEQYF
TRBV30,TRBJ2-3,CAWTVQGRGTDTQYF
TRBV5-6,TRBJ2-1,CASSLFGLAGGSSYNEQFF
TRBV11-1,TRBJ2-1,CASSPRGGSYNEQFF
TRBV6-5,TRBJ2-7,CASSYLPWTDYEQYF
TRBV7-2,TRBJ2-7,CASSAGTSGSGEQYF
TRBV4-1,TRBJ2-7,CASSHLTQGLAFYEQYF
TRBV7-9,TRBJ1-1,CASSSARVFGEAFF
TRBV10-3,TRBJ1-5,CAISESNGDRVSQHF
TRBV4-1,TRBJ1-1,CASSQLIGQGLVEAFF
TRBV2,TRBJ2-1,CASSMSWYNEQFF
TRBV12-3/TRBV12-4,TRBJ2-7,CASNLPGLAGEQYF
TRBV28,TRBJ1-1,CASTLLQLSMGEAFF
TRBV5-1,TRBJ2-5,CASSPDRAAQETQYF
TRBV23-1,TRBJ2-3,CASRRTALSTDTQYF